The next 14 T cell receptor beta chains were all read from a single sample in a study of molecular identifiers for immune sequencing clone quantification. Using its own MiXCR run on the PCR reads, TCRdb lists one record per CDR3 protein. In the table there are 400,000 to 600,000 distinct CDR3 sequences, 20% to 25% of which are singletons. Material: naive CD8+ T cells from blood, with Jurkat cell RNA spiked in. Subset here: FACS-sorted CD8+CD4-CCR7+CD45RA+ naive T cells. The source of these receptors is a human donor in good health. Some libraries in this study had Jurkat cell RNA spiked in.

This clonotype was detected only a few times. The CDR3 protein is CASSFNSVAPLGNTIYF. The CDR3 DNA reads as TGTGCCAGCAGTTTCAACAGTGTCGCCCCCCTCGGAAACACCATATATTTT. V and J are TRBV6-5 and TRBJ1-3; unclear D gene. This CDR3 comprises 17 residues. The germline V gene has CDR1 MNHEY and CDR2 SVGAGI. V was trimmed by 4 bases and J by 4 bases, leaving 20 bases between them.

V is TRBV2 and J is TRBJ2-1; 9 bases match TRBD2. The length of the CDR3 is 15 residues. The germline CDR1 and CDR2 sequences are SNHLY and FYNNEI. V dropped 5 bases and J dropped 9; count of bases not matched to a gene: 11. The DNA of the CDR3 is TGTGCCAGCAGTACGGGCGGGGGGGCCTTGTCTGAGCAGTTCTTC. The encoded protein is CASSTGGGALSEQFF.

The sample holds many counts of this clonotype. V gene TRBV5-4 combines with J gene TRBJ1-6; the match to TRBD1 covers 9 bases. Germline CDR1 reads SGHNT; CDR2 reads YYREEE (reference sequence). CDR3 length equals 15 residues. After removal of 2 bases from V and 8 bases from J, the junction contained 5 bases not matched to a gene. The DNA for the CDR3 is TGTGCCAGCAGCTTAGGACAGGGGACATATTCACCCCTCCACTTT. It yields the protein CASSLGQGTYSPLHF.

This chain joins TRBV12-3 or TRBV12-4 and TRBJ2-4; a possible D gene is TRBD1 (5 bases). V gave up 4 bases and J gave up 1 base, with 17 bases separating them. The CDR3 is made up of 17 amino acids. The CDR3 DNA sequence: TGTGCCAGCAGTTCGACAGTGAACTCAGGGGCCAAAAACATTCAGTACTTC. It codes for CASSSTVNSGAKNIQYF.

In its sample, this clonotype was seen many times. This chain links TRBV4-3 with TRBJ2-5; 7 bases are shared with TRBD1. After removal of 1 base from V and 1 base from J, the junction contained 9 bases not matched to a gene. Germline V gene lookup returns CDR1 LGHNA and CDR2 YSLEER. There are 17 residues in the CDR3. The CDR3 DNA sequence: TGCGCCAGCAGCCAAGCCCCCCCCGGGACAGCCCAAGAGACCCAGTACTTC. Its translation: CASSQAPPGTAQETQYF.

The chain uses TRBV9 and TRBJ2-5; D possibly corresponds to TRBD1 (6 bases). The CDR3 consists of 17 residues. The V end lost 0 bases, the J end lost 5 bases, and 20 bases lay between the germline ends. Germline-derived CDR1 and CDR2 are SGDLS and YYNGEE. This chain's CDR3 is CASSVAPARGVMETQYF. CDR3 nucleotide sequence: TGTGCCAGCAGCGTAGCCCCGGCCAGGGGAGTAATGGAGACCCAGTACTTC.

Turning to this clonotype: The junction departs from the called germline gene at one end, perhaps through a read error. The V and J genes are TRBV3-1 and TRBJ2-7, with 11 bases fitting TRBD2. CDR1 LGHDT and CDR2 YNNKEL come from the germline V gene (reference sequence). This CDR3 has 17 residues. CDR3 sequence (DNA): TGTGCCCGCAGCCGAGGACTAGCGGGTCTTTTACCCTACGAGCAGTACTTC. Translated, it gives CARSRGLAGLLPYEQYF.

Concerning this clonotype itself: This sequence may be a read error, since a much larger clone differs from it by one base. The V gene is TRBV12-3 or TRBV12-4, the J gene TRBJ1-1; D might be TRBD1 (5 bases). This CDR3 has 12 amino acids. Written as DNA, the CDR3 is TGTGCCTGGGGGGACCTGAACACTGAAACTTTCTTT. This encodes CAWGDLNTETFF.

This chain links TRBV4-3 with TRBJ2-3; D tentatively fits TRBD1 or TRBD2 (5 bases each). From germline, CDR1 is LGHNA and CDR2 YSLEER. The CDR3 length is 18 residues. Trimming stripped 0 bases from V and 6 bases from J, with 22 bases between. The CDR3 DNA is TGCGCCAGCAGCCAAGATCCCTCGAACCGGGACCTACTGGATACGCAGTATTTT. It is translated as CASSQDPSNRDLLDTQYF.

This clonotype was seen only a few times. This chain connects TRBV24-1 to TRBJ1-1; 7 bases are shared with TRBD1. The CDR3 length is 15 residues. Germline CDR1 KGHDR, CDR2 SFDVKD. Losses at the gene ends were 4 bases for V and 6 bases for J; bases not matched to a gene: 10. Written as DNA, the CDR3 is TGTGCCACCAGTGACGCGAACACAGGGGTCGCTGAAGCTTTCTTT. Translation: CATSDANTGVAEAFF.

This clonotype showed up many times. The rearrangement joins TRBV4-2 to TRBJ2-7, with D tentatively TRBD2 (6 bases). CDR1 LGHNA and CDR2 YNFKEQ come from the germline V gene. The CDR3 consists of 15 residues. Deletions cut 1 base from V and 0 bases from J, with 10 bases between. In nucleotides, the CDR3 is TGTGCCAGCAGCCAAGTCGGGGGTACCTCCTACGAGCAGTACTTC. This codes for CASSQVGGTSYEQYF.

V is TRBV6-5 and J is TRBJ2-5; tentative D call: TRBD1 (6 bases). Germline CDR1 is MNHEY and CDR2 is SVGAGI. V shed 0 bases and J shed 1 base, with 12 bases lying between them. The CDR3 runs to 16 residues. The CDR3 region is CASSYSIRGGQETQYF. The CDR3 DNA sequence: TGTGCCAGCAGTTACTCGATTCGAGGGGGCCAAGAGACCCAGTACTTC.

This clonotype was recorded at least ten times. The chain links TRBV7-6 to TRBJ1-1; D might be TRBD1 (6 bases). CDR1 and CDR2 (germline): SGHVS, FNYEAQ. Trimming took 4 bases from V and 5 from J, leaving 11 bases between them. The CDR3 consists of 13 residues. CDR3 loop: CASSSLQGTEAFF. In nucleotides, the CDR3 is TGTGCCAGCAGCTCACTCCAGGGGACTGAAGCTTTCTTT. Full variable domain (remainder filled in from reference TRBV7-6 and TRBJ1-1): GAGVSQSPRYKVTKRGQDVALRCDPISGHVSLYWYRQALGQGPEFLTYFNYEAQQDKSGLPNDRFSAERPEGSISTLTIQRTEQRDSAMYRCASSSLQGTEAFFGQGTRLTVV.

The chain recombines TRBV13 with TRBJ1-4, with 9 bases that match TRBD1. Germline CDR1 is PRHDT and CDR2 is FYEKMQ (reference sequence). The CDR3 sequence is 16 residues long. The V segment lost 1 base and the J segment 2 bases; nucleotides outside the gene matches: 2. In DNA form, the CDR3 reads TGTGCCAGCAGCTTAGAGGGGACAGGGACTAATGAAAAACTGTTTTTT. This codes for CASSLEGTGTNEKLFF.